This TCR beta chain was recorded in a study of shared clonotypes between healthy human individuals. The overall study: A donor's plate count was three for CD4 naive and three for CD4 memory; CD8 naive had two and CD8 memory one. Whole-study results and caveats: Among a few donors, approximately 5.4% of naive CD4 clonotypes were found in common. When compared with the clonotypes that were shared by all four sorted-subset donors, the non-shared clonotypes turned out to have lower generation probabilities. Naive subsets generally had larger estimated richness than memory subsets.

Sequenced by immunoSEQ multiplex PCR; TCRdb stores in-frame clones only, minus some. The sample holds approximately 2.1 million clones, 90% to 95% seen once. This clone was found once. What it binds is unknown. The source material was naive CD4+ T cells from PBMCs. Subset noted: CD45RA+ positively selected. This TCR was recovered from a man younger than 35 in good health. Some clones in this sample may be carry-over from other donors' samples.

CDR3 in amino acids: CASSRTPAAGANVLTF. As DNA, the CDR3 is TGTGCCAGCAGTCGGACTCCTGCGGCGGGGGCCAACGTCCTGACTTTC. The V and J genes are TRBV28 and TRBJ2-6, with a tentative D call TRBD2 (5 bases). V lost 5 bases, J lost 4 bases, and 15 bases lay in between. Germline loops: CDR1 MDHEN, CDR2 SYDVKM. This CDR3 contains 16 residues.